This T cell receptor beta chain came from a study of blood T cell repertoires in COVID-19. Study details: Some COVID-19 samples were acute and others convalescent; all came from the United States, Italy and Spain. PBMCs, B-cell-depleted T cells, or T cells were the source of the cDNA or gDNA that made up the material.

The authors' processing: For nucleated cells, counts were estimated from reference gene primer amplification. TCRdb keeps only in-frame clones here, not all; method: immunoSEQ multiplex PCR. The V and J calls and the clone size are those of that table, but D and trimming were determined from the DNA. The sample shows a few hundred thousand clones, approximately 85% of them seen only once. V was pared by 4 bases and J by 4 bases, with 14 bases between. CDR3 length: 15 residues. The germline CDR1 and CDR2 sequences are MDHEN and SYDVKM. Material for sequencing was peripheral blood. The chain joins TRBV28 to TRBJ1-3, with a tentative D call TRBD1 (6 bases). This clonotype was obtained from a human donor in a cohort sampled during active COVID-19. DNA for the CDR3: TGTGCCAGCAGTTCCCGCAGGCAGGGGGGAAACACCATATATTTT. It codes for CASSSRRQGGNTIYF.